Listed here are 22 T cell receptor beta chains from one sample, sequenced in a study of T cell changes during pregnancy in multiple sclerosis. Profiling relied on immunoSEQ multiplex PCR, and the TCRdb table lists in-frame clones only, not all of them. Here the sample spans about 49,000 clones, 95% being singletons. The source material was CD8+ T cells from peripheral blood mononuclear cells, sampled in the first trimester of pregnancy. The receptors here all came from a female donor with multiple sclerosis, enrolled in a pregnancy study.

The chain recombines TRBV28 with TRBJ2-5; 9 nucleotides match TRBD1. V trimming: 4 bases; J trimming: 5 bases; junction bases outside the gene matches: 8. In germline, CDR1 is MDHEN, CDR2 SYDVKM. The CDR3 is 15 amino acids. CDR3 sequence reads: CASSSWTGAKETQYF. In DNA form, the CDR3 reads TGTGCCAGCAGTTCCTGGACAGGGGCTAAGGAGACCCAGTACTTC.

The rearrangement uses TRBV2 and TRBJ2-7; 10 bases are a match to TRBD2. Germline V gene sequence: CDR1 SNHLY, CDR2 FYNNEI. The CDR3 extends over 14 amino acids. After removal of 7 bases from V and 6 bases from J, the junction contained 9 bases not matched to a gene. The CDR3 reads CASTGSGRTSEQYF. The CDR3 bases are TGTGCCAGCACGGGTAGCGGGAGGACGAGCGAGCAGTACTTC.

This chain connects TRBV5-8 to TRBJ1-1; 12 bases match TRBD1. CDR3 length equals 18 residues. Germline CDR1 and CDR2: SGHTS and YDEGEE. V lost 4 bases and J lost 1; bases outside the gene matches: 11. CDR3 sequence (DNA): TGTGCCAGCAGCCCGGGGACAGGGGGCCGGACCCAGAACACTGAAGCTTTCTTT. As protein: CASSPGTGGRTQNTEAFF. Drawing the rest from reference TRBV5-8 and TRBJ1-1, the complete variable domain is EAGVTQSPTHLIKTRGQQATLRCSPISGHTSVYWYQQALGLGLQFLLWYDEGEERNRGNFPPRFSGRQFPNYSSELNVNALELEDSALYLCASSPGTGGRTQNTEAFFGQGTRLTVV.

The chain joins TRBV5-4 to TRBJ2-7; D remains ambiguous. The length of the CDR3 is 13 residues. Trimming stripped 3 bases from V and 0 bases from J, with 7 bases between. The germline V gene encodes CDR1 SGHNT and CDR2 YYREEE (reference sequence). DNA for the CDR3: TGTGCCAGCAGCTATGGCACCTCCTACGAGCAGTACTTC. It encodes CASSYGTSYEQYF.

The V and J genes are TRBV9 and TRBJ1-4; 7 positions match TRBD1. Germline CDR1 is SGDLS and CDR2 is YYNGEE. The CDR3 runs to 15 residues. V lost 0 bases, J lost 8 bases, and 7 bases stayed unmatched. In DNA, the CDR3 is TGTGCCAGCAGCGTAGGGGACAGTGGCAAGGAAAAACTGTTTTTT. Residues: CASSVGDSGKEKLFF.

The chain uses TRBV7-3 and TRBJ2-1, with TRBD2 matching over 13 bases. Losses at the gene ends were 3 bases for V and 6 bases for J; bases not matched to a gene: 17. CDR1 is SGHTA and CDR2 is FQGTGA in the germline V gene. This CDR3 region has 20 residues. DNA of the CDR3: TGTGCCAGCAGCTTCGATGGACTAGCGGGAGAAAGGGACCGGGCCAATGAGCAGTTCTTC. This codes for CASSFDGLAGERDRANEQFF.

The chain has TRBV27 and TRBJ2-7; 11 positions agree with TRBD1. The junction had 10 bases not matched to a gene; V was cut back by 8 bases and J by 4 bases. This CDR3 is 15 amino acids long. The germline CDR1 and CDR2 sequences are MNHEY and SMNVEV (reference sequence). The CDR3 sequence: CASGDRGDRGYEQYF. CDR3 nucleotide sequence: TGTGCCAGCGGGGATCGTGGGGACAGGGGGTACGAGCAGTACTTC.

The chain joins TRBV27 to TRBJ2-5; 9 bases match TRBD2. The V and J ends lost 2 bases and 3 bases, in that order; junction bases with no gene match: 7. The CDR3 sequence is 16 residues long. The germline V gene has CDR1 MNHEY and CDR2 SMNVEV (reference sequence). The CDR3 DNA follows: TGTGCCAGCAGTTTAGACCCTAGCGGGACAAAAGAGACCCAGTACTTC. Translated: CASSLDPSGTKETQYF.

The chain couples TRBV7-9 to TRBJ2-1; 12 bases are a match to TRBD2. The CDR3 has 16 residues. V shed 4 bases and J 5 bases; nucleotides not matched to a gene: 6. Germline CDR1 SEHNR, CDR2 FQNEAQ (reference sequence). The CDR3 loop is CASSSRTSGEDNEQFF. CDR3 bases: TGTGCCAGCAGCTCGAGGACTAGCGGGGAGGACAATGAGCAGTTCTTC. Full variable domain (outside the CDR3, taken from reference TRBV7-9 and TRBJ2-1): DTGVSQNPRHKITKRGQNVTFRCDPISEHNRLYWYRQTLGQGPEFLTYFQNEAQLEKSRLLSDRFSAERPKGSFSTLEIQRTEQGDSAMYLCASSSRTSGEDNEQFFGPGTRLTVL.

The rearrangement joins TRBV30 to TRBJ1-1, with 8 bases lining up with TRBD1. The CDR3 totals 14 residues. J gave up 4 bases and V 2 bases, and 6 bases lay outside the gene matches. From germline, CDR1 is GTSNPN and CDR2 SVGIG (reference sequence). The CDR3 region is CAWSIMDRVTEAFF. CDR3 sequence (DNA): TGTGCCTGGAGTATAATGGACAGGGTCACTGAAGCTTTCTTT. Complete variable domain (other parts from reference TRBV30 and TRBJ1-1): SQTIHQWPATLVQPVGSPLSLECTVEGTSNPNLYWYRQAAGRGLQLLFYSVGIGQISSEVPQNLSASRPQDRQFILSSKKLLLSDSGFYLCAWSIMDRVTEAFFGQGTRLTVV.

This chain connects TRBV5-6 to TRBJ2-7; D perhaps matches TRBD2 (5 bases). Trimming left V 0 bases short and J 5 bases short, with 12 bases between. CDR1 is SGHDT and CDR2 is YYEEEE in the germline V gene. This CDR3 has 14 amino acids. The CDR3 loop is CASSLAGKDHEQYF. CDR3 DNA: TGTGCCAGCAGCTTGGCGGGGAAAGACCACGAGCAGTACTTC.

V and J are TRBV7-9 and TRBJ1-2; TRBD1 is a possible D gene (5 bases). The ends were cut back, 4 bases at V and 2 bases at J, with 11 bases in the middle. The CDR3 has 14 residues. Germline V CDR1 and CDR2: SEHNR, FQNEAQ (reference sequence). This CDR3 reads CASSSLTGNYGYTF. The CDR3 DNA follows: TGTGCCAGCAGCTCCCTTACAGGCAACTATGGCTACACCTTC.

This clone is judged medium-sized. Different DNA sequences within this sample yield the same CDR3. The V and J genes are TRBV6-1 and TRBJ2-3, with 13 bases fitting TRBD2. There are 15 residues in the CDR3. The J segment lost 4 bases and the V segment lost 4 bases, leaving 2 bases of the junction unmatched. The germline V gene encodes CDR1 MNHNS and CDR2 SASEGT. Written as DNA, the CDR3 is TGTGCCAGCAGTGGACTAGCGGGAGGCCCAGATACGCAGTATTTT. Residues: CASSGLAGGPDTQYF.

The CDR3 spells CASREGPYNEQFF. For the CDR3, the DNA is TGTGCCAGCCGGGAGGGCCCCTACAATGAGCAGTTCTTC. The chain uses TRBV27 and TRBJ2-1; 8 bases line up with TRBD2. The germline V gene encodes CDR1 MNHEY and CDR2 SMNVEV (reference sequence). CDR3 length: 13 residues. After removal of 8 bases from V and 2 bases from J, the junction contained 2 bases not matched to a gene.

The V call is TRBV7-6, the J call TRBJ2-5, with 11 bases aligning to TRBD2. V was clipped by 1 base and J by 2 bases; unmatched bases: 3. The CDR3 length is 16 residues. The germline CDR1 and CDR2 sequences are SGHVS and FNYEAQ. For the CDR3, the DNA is TGTGCCAGCAGCTTAGGGACTAGCGGGCCGCAAGAGACCCAGTACTTC. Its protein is CASSLGTSGPQETQYF. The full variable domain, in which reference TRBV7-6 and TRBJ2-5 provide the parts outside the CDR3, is GAGVSQSPRYKVTKRGQDVALRCDPISGHVSLYWYRQALGQGPEFLTYFNYEAQQDKSGLPNDRFSAERPEGSISTLTIQRTEQRDSAMYRCASSLGTSGPQETQYFGPGTRLLVL.

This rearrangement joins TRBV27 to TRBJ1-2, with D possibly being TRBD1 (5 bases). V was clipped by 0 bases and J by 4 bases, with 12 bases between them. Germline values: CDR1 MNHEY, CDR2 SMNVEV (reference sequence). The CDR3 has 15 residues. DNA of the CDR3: TGTGCCAGCAGTTTATCGTGGCAGGGTACCTATGGCTACACCTTC. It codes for CASSLSWQGTYGYTF.

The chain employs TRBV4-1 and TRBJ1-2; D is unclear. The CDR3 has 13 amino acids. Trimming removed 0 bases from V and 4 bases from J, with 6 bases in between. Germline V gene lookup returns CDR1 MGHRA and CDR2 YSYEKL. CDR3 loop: CASSQDRGYGYTF. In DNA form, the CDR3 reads TGCGCCAGCAGCCAAGATCGCGGCTATGGCTACACCTTC.

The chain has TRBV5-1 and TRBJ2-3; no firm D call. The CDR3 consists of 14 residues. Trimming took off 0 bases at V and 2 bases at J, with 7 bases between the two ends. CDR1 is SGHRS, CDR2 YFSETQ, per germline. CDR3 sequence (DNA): TGCGCCAGCAGCTTGGGGCGGAACACAGATACGCAGTATTTT. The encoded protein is CASSLGRNTDTQYF.

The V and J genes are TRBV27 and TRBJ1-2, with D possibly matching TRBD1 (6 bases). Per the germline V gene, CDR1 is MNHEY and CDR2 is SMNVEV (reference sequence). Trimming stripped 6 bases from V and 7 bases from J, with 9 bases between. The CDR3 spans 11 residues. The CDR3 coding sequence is TGTGCCAGCAGGGGGGCCGGTGGCTACACCTTC. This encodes CASRGAGGYTF.

The CDR3 bases are TGCGCCAGCAGTGAGTCAAGCGGGAGTCCCGAGCAGTACTTC. Amino acids: CASSESSGSPEQYF. The chain employs TRBV10-1 and TRBJ2-7, with TRBD2 identical over 8 bases. The CDR3 totals 14 residues. J lost 6 bases, V lost 0 bases, and 4 bases had no gene match. The germline V gene has CDR1 WNHNN and CDR2 SYGVQD (reference sequence).

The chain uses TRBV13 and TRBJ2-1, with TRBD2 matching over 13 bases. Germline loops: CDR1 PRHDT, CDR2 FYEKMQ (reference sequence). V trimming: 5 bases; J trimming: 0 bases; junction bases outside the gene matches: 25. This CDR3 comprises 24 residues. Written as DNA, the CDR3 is TGTGCCAGCAGCCCCCCCGACAGGGCCACGATCCCGGGACTAGCGGGAAGCTCCTACAATGAGCAGTTCTTC. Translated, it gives CASSPPDRATIPGLAGSSYNEQFF.

This CDR3 reads CASSLSLAEQFF. The DNA for the CDR3 is TGTGCCAGCAGCTTGAGTCTGGCTGAGCAGTTCTTC. This sequence joins TRBV5-4 and TRBJ2-1; no definite D call. This CDR3 contains 12 residues. V lost 1 base and J lost 9, with 8 bases in between. Germline CDR1 SGHNT, CDR2 YYREEE (reference sequence).